This TCR beta chain was sequenced in a study of shared clonotypes between healthy human individuals. Per the original methods: ImmunoSEQ output held junction-only sequences without quality scores, so filtering differed. The repertoire was sequenced with immunoSEQ multiplex PCR; TCRdb's copy has only in-frame clones and lacks some. V and J calls and clone size follow that table, whereas D and trimming were derived from the DNA. Of over a million clones in the sample, about 76% were seen once. The study's findings and limits: Four donors held around 5% of naive CD4 clonotypes in common.

Donors included only healthy HIV-negative adults lacking recent acute infections or vaccinations. This clone was picked up one time. No antigen is known for it. The V segment lost 0 bases and the J segment 4 bases; nucleotides outside the gene matches: 4. CDR3 size: 15 residues. The germline gives CDR1 SQVTM, CDR2 ANQGSEA. This sequence was found in a man aged 18 to 29 in good health. The chain combines TRBV29-1 with TRBJ2-1; the match to TRBD2 covers 9 bases. The sample consisted of memory CD4+ T cells sorted from blood. This sample's subset: CD45RA-negative fraction. The CDR3 loop is CSVEDRGRGYNEQFF. The CDR3 DNA is TGCAGCGTTGAAGATCGCGGGAGGGGATACAATGAGCAGTTCTTC.